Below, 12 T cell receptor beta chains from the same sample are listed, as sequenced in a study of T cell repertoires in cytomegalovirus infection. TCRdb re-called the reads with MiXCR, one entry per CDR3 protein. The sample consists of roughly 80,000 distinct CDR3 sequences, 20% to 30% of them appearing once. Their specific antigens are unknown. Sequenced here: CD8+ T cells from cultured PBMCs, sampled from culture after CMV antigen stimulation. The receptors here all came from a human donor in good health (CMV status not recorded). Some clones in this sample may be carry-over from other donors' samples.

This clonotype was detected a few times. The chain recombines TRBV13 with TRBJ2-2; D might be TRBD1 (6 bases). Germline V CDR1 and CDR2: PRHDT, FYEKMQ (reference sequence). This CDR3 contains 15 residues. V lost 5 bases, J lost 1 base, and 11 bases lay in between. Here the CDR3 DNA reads TGTGCCAGCAGCCTAGACAGGCAGAACACCGGGGAGCTGTTTTTT. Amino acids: CASSLDRQNTGELFF.

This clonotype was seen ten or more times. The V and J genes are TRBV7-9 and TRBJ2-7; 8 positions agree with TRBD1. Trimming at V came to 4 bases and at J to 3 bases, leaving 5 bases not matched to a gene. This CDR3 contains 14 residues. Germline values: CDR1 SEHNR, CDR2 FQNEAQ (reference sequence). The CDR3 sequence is CASSSRDRYYEQYF. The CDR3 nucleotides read TGTGCCAGCAGCTCCCGGGACAGGTACTACGAGCAGTACTTC.

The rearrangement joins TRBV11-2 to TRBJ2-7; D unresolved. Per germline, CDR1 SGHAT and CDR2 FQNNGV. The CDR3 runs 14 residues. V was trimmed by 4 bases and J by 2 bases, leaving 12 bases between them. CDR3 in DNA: TGTGCCAGCAGCTCCATAGTAGCCCCCTACGAGCAGTACTTC. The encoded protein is CASSSIVAPYEQYF.

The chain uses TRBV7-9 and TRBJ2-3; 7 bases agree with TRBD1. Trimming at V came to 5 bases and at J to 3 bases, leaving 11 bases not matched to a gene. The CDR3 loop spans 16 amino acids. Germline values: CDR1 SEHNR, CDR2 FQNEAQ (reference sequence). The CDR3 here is CASSLGTEERTDTQYF. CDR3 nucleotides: TGTGCCAGCAGCCTCGGGACAGAGGAGCGGACAGATACGCAGTATTTT.

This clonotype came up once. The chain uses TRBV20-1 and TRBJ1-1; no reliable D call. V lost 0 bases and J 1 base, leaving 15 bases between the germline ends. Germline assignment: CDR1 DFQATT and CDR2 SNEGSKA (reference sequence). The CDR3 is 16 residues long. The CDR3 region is CSARDRVFGSNTEAFF. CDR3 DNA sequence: TGCAGTGCTAGAGATCGCGTTTTCGGGTCGAACACTGAAGCTTTCTTT.

CDR3 loop: CASSWGRGANVLTF. The CDR3 nucleotides are TGTGCCAGCAGTTGGGGGCGTGGGGCCAACGTCCTGACTTTC. The chain uses TRBV27 and TRBJ2-6; maybe TRBD1 (6 bases). The CDR3 extends over 14 amino acids. CDR1 MNHEY and CDR2 SMNVEV come from the germline V gene (reference sequence). V gave up 4 bases and J gave up 3 bases, with 7 bases separating them.

CDR3 bases: TGTGCCAGCCAGACTAGCGGGAGTGGGTTTGGCAAGCAGTACTTC. Its translation: CASQTSGSGFGKQYF. The chain has TRBV6-2 or TRBV6-3 and TRBJ2-7; 12 bases map to TRBD2. Germline CDR1 is MNHEY and CDR2 is SVGEGT. CDR3 length equals 15 residues. Germline trimming cut 8 bases from V and 8 bases from J; bases unmatched to any gene: 13.

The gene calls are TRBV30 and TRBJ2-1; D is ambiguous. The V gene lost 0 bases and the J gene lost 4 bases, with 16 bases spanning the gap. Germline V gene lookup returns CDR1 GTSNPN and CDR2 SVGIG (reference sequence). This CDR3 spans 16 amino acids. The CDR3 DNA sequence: TGTGCCTGGAGTGTACGGGCCGGTACATTATACAATGAGCAGTTCTTC. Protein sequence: CAWSVRAGTLYNEQFF.

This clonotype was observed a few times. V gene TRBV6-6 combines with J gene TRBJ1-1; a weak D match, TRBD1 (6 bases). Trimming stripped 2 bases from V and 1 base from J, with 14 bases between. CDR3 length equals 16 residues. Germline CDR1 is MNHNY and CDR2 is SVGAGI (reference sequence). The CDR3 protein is CASSYGVGGTNTEAFF. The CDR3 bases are TGTGCCAGCAGTTACGGGGTCGGGGGCACGAACACTGAAGCTTTCTTT.

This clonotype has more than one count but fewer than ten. The CDR3 spells CATSGGANYEQYF. CDR3 bases: TGTGCCACCTCAGGCGGGGCGAACTACGAGCAGTACTTC. This rearrangement joins TRBV15 to TRBJ2-7; D is perhaps TRBD2 (6 bases). V lost 8 bases, J lost 3 bases, and 14 bases lay in between. Germline CDR1 and CDR2: LNHNV and YYDKDF (reference sequence). CDR3 length: 13 amino acids. The full variable domain, in which reference TRBV15 and TRBJ2-7 provide the parts outside the CDR3, is DAMVIQNPRYQVTQFGKPVTLSCSQTLNHNVMYWYQQKSSQAPKLLFHYYDKDFNNEADTPDNFQSRRPNTSFCFLDIRSPGLGDTAMYLCATSGGANYEQYFGPGTRLTVT.

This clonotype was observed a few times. The DNA of the CDR3 is TGTGCCAGCAGTTACATCCTGTACGAGCAGTACTTC. This gives the protein CASSYILYEQYF. The chain uses TRBV6-6 and TRBJ2-7; D ambiguous. The germline CDR1 and CDR2 sequences are MNHNY and SVGAGI (reference sequence). With 2 bases removed from V and 4 bases from J, the gap between germline ends came to 6 bases. The length of the CDR3 is 12 residues.

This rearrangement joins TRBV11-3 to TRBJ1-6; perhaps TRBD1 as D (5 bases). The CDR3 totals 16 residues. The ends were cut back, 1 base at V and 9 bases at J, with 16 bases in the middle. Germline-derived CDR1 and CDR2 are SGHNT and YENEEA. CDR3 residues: CASSLARAGRGSPLHF. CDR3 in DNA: TGTGCCAGCAGCTTAGCGAGGGCAGGGCGAGGTTCACCCCTCCACTTT.